This T cell receptor (beta chain) was captured in a study of blood T cell repertoires in COVID-19. Clones were read by immunoSEQ multiplex PCR, and TCRdb kept only the in-frame ones, dropping some. The sample yields about 190,000 clones, around 80% seen once. Germline V gene sequence: CDR1 LNHDA, CDR2 SQIVND (reference sequence). The V gene lost 7 bases and the J gene lost 0 bases, with 10 bases spanning the gap. The CDR3 length is 14 residues. Source material: peripheral blood. The TCR originated in a young man with active or convalescent COVID-19. The chain links TRBV19 to TRBJ1-3; no reliable D call. The CDR3 reads CASIEAGSGNTIYF. The DNA of the CDR3 is TGTGCCAGTATCGAAGCAGGCTCTGGAAACACCATATATTTT.